The text below deals with one T cell receptor (beta chain). Original processing methods: Nucleated cell counts were estimated from reference gene primer amplification. Only in-frame clones appear in the TCRdb table, and some are missing; sequencing was by immunoSEQ multiplex PCR. The V and J calls and clone size were taken over from that table, and D and trimming were inferred from the DNA. The sample contains roughly 250,000 clones, approximately 78% of which appear only once. This sample is part of a study of blood T cell repertoires in COVID-19. Across the whole study: The United States, Italy and Spain were the sources of the acute and convalescent COVID-19 samples. Sample material is recorded as cDNA or gDNA derived from T cells, B-cell-depleted T cells, or PBMCs.

This TCR derives from a woman between 55 and 75 years old with active or convalescent COVID-19. The source material was peripheral blood.

The CDR3 sequence is CASSYSGRFGLAGGFTDTQYF. In DNA form, the CDR3 reads TGTGCCAGCAGTTACTCTGGCCGATTTGGACTAGCGGGGGGATTCACAGATACGCAGTATTTT. The rearrangement joins TRBV6-2 or TRBV6-3 to TRBJ2-3, with 14 positions matching TRBD2. Germline V gives CDR1 MNHEY, CDR2 SVGEGT. V trimming: 0 bases; J trimming: 2 bases; junction bases outside the gene matches: 13. CDR3 size: 21 residues.